This TCR beta chain is from a study of identical twins. TCRdb independently ran MiXCR on the 5' RACE reads; one entry per CDR3 protein. The sample consists of roughly 1.6 million distinct CDR3 sequences, less than 35% of them appearing once. CDR3 size: 13 residues. CDR1 is LGHDT and CDR2 is YNNKEL in the germline V gene (reference sequence). V was trimmed by 0 bases and J by 5 bases, leaving 6 bases between them. Study outcomes and limitations: Models predicted too little out-of-frame TCR alpha sharing in monozygotic twins. Cross-sectional statistics underpinned the conclusions; the same donors were not followed. Out-of-frame alpha sequences common to twins exhibited an excess of low generation probability.

This clonotype was seen ten or more times. As yet, its antigen is unknown. The gene calls are TRBV3-1 and TRBJ2-3; D not resolved. This receptor was obtained from a newborn girl in good health. The sequenced sample consisted of cord blood. The CDR3 nucleotides read TGTGCCAGCAGCCAAGAATCCAGAGATACGCAGTATTTT. Amino acid sequence: CASSQESRDTQYF.